The clone carrying this T cell receptor beta chain was seen a few times. These data belong to a study of cytomegalovirus exposure and HLA in healthy donors. The CDR3 runs 14 residues. Per germline, CDR1 SNHLY and CDR2 FYNNEI. Trimming removed 7 bases from V and 2 bases from J, with 15 bases in between. The PCR ran on 60 Vbeta and 13 Jbeta primers. The method was immunoSEQ multiplex PCR; TCRdb's version includes in-frame clones alone and lacks a portion of them. The data hold some 160,000 clones, with about 75% observed a single time. The origin of this receptor is a man aged 55 to 70 in good health and CMV-seronegative. Sequenced input: PBMCs. The chain recombines TRBV2 with TRBJ2-7, with a possible D match to TRBD2 (6 bases). CDR3 region: CASTVTGATYEQYF. CDR3 in DNA: TGTGCCAGCACTGTAACGGGAGCCACCTACGAGCAGTACTTC.